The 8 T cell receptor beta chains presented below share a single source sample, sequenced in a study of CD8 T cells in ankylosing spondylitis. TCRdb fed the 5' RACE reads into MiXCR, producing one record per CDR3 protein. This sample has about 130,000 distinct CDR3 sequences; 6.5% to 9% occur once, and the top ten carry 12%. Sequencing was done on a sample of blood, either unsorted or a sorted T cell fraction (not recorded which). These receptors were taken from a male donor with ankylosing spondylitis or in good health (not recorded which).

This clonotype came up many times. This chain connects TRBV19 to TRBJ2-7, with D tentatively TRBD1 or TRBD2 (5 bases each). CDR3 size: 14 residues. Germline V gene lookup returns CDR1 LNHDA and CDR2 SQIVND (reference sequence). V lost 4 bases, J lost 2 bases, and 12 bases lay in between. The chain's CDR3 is CASSRDGLAYEQYF. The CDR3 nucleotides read TGTGCCAGTAGTAGGGACGGTTTGGCCTACGAGCAGTACTTC.

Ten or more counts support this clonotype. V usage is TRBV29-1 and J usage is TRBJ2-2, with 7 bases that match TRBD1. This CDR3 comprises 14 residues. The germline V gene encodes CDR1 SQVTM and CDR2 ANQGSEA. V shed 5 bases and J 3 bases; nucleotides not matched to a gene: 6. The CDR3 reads CSVSGTAYTGELFF. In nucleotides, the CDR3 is TGCAGCGTTTCCGGGACAGCGTACACCGGGGAGCTGTTTTTT.

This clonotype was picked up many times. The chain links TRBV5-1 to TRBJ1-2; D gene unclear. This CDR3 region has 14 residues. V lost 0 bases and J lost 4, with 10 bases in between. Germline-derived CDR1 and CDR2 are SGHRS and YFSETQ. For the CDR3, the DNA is TGCGCCAGCAGCTTGGTCGCGGAGTCCTATGGCTACACCTTC. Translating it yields CASSLVAESYGYTF.

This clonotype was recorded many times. Here the CDR3 reads CAWSGAWGTEAFF. For the CDR3, the DNA is TGTGCCTGGAGTGGGGCTTGGGGTACTGAAGCTTTCTTT. The V gene is TRBV30, the J gene TRBJ1-1; D uncertain. The germline gives CDR1 GTSNPN, CDR2 SVGIG (reference sequence). Between the trimmed V and J ends, which lost 1 base and 5 bases, there was a span of 11 bases. This CDR3 contains 13 residues.

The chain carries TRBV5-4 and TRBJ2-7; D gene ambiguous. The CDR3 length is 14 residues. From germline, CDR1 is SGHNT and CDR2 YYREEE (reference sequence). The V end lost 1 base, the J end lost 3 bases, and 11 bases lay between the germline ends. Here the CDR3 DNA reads TGTGCCAGCAGCTTGTCTCTCTCCAACTACGAGCAGTACTTC. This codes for CASSLSLSNYEQYF. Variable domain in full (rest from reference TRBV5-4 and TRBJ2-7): ETGVTQSPTHLIKTRGQQVTLRCSSQSGHNTVSWYQQALGQGPQFIFQYYREEENGRGNFPPRFSGLQFPNYSSELNVNALELDDSALYLCASSLSLSNYEQYFGPGTRLTVT.

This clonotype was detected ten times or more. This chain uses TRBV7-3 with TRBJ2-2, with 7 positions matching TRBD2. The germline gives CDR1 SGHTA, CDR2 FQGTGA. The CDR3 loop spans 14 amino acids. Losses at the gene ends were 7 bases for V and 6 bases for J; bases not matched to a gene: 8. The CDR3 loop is CASTRGDLAGELFF. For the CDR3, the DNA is TGTGCCAGCACCCGGGGGGACTTGGCCGGGGAGCTGTTTTTT.

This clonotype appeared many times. Here the CDR3 DNA reads TGCGCCAGCAGCGTTGAACAGGGTCCGTATGAAAAACTGTTTTTT. Its translation is CASSVEQGPYEKLFF. This chain connects TRBV5-1 to TRBJ1-4, with a weak D call TRBD1 (6 bases). V was shortened by 4 bases and J by 6 bases, with 16 bases between the two germline ends. This CDR3 contains 15 residues. CDR1 is SGHRS, CDR2 YFSETQ, per germline.

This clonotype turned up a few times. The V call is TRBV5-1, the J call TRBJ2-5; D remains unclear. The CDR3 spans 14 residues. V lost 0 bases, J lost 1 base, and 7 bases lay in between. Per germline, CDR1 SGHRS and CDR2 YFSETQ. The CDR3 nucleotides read TGCGCCAGCAGCTTGGAGGGTTCCCAAGAGACCCAGTACTTC. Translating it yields CASSLEGSQETQYF.